This passage covers 16 T cell receptor beta chains from one sample sequenced in a study of T cell responses to AZD1222 COVID-19 vaccine. Measured with immunoSEQ multiplex PCR; TCRdb has only the in-frame clones, and not every one. The table records 90,000 to 120,000 clones, roughly 91% of them present only once. The sample was peripheral blood, taken on day 0 of AZD1222 vaccination. These receptors all stem from an adult in good health.

The gene calls are TRBV28 and TRBJ2-7; no clear D gene. The CDR3 is 12 residues long. The V gene lost 2 bases and the J gene lost 3 bases, with 5 bases spanning the gap. Germline V gives CDR1 MDHEN, CDR2 SYDVKM. Here the CDR3 DNA reads TGTGCCAGCAGTTTAGTGGACTACGAGCAGTACTTC. This sequence encodes CASSLVDYEQYF.

The CDR3 nucleotides are TGTGCCAGCAGTTTAACAGGGGGTAACACTGAAGCTTTCTTT. It translates to CASSLTGGNTEAFF. The V gene is TRBV27, the J gene TRBJ1-1; the match to TRBD1 covers 8 bases. CDR1 is MNHEY, CDR2 SMNVEV, per germline (reference sequence). V gave up 2 bases and J gave up 2 bases; unmatched junction bases: 1. This CDR3 contains 14 residues.

This chain links TRBV25-1 with TRBJ2-2, with no clear D. CDR1 is MGHDK and CDR2 is SYGVNS in the germline V gene. V was shortened by 6 bases and J by 1 base, with 6 bases between the two germline ends. CDR3 size: 13 residues. CDR3 coding DNA: TGTGCCAGCAGCTCAGGGAACACCGGGGAGCTGTTTTTT. It translates to CASSSGNTGELFF.

The chain has TRBV19 and TRBJ2-3; 10 bases agree with TRBD2. The CDR3 has 15 residues. CDR1 and CDR2 from the germline V gene are LNHDA and SQIVND (reference sequence). Trimming took 5 bases from V and 5 from J; bases not matched to a gene: 7. The CDR3 region has the DNA TGTGCCAGTAGTCCTAGCGGGAGAGCGGGAGATACGCAGTATTTT. It encodes CASSPSGRAGDTQYF.

CDR3 sequence: CASSFFRGGTEAFF. The CDR3 nucleotides read TGTGCCAGCAGCTTTTTCAGGGGAGGGACTGAAGCTTTCTTT. V and J are TRBV11-1 and TRBJ1-1, with TRBD1 as a possible D gene (6 bases). The CDR3 length is 14 residues. Germline values: CDR1 SGHAT, CDR2 FQDESV (reference sequence). The germline V and J ends were trimmed by 3 bases and 5 bases, with 13 bases remaining between them.

The genes are TRBV7-9 and TRBJ2-7; maybe TRBD2 (5 bases). Trimming left V 4 bases short and J 4 bases short, with 8 bases between. CDR1 is SEHNR, CDR2 FQNEAQ, per germline (reference sequence). There are 12 residues in the CDR3. DNA of the CDR3: TGTGCCAGCAGCTCGAGGGTTTACGAGCAGTACTTC. Its translation is CASSSRVYEQYF.

This clone occurred once. The genes are TRBV7-2 and TRBJ2-2; TRBD2 is a possible D gene (5 bases). The V gene's germline CDR1 is SGHTA and CDR2 FQGNSA. The CDR3 runs to 18 residues. Trimming took 2 bases from V and 7 from J, leaving 23 bases between them. CDR3 DNA: TGTGCCAGCAGCTTAAGGGTTGGGAGATACAGTGCGGGCGGGGAGCTGTTTTTT. Its translation is CASSLRVGRYSAGGELFF.

The V and J genes are TRBV7-9 and TRBJ2-7; D gene unclear. Germline V gene data show CDR1 as SEHNR and CDR2 as FQNEAQ (reference sequence). This CDR3 comprises 15 residues. The V gene lost 4 bases and the J gene lost 2 bases, with 15 bases spanning the gap. The CDR3 loop reads CASSSGPDTTYEQYF. The DNA of the CDR3 is TGTGCCAGCAGCTCAGGCCCCGATACGACCTACGAGCAGTACTTC.

The chain links TRBV12-3 or TRBV12-4 to TRBJ1-2; D may be TRBD1 (5 bases). The V end was cut by 3 bases, the J end by 11 bases, with 13 bases between. The CDR3 covers 12 residues. The CDR3 DNA is TGTGCCAGCAGTTTCGGGGCGAGTTGGTACACCTTC. Amino acid sequence: CASSFGASWYTF.

The V call is TRBV30, the J call TRBJ1-4; 7 bases map to TRBD1. Unmatched junction bases numbered 10, after V lost 4 bases and J lost 8 bases. The germline V gene encodes CDR1 GTSNPN and CDR2 SVGIG (reference sequence). CDR3 length equals 14 residues. The CDR3 here is CAWTKGDSGEKLFF. The CDR3 DNA sequence: TGTGCCTGGACCAAAGGGGACAGTGGGGAAAAACTGTTTTTT.

This clone was seen only a few times. The J gene is TRBJ2-2, the V gene TRBV6-4, with a possible D match to TRBD2 (6 bases). V was cut by 3 bases and J by 3 bases, with 8 bases left in between. From germline, CDR1 is MRHNA and CDR2 SNTAGT. This CDR3 has 14 residues. CDR3 nucleotide sequence: TGTGCCAGCAGTGAATTAGCGGACACCGGGGAGCTGTTTTTT. As protein: CASSELADTGELFF.

The CDR3 DNA follows: TGTGCCTGGAGCGCAAACAGAGCCCTCCACTTT. As protein: CAWSANRALHF. The chain joins TRBV30 to TRBJ1-6; no reliable D call. V lost 3 bases to trimming and J lost 14 bases, with 11 bases between them. The CDR3 sequence is 11 residues long. Looked up from germline, CDR1 is GTSNPN and CDR2 is SVGIG (reference sequence).

The chain couples TRBV3-1 (or the pseudogene TRBV3-2) to TRBJ2-1; possibly TRBD2 for D (6 bases). Germline lookup yields CDR1 LGHDT and CDR2 YNNKEL (reference sequence). V shed 4 bases and J shed 12 bases, with 19 bases lying between them. The CDR3 is 14 amino acids. The CDR3 spells CASSPGLLPQWQFF. The DNA of the CDR3 is TGTGCCAGCAGCCCGGGACTTCTTCCCCAGTGGCAGTTCTTC.

The chain joins TRBV6-4 to TRBJ2-1, with 8 positions matching TRBD2. CDR1 and CDR2 from the germline V gene are MRHNA and SNTAGT. J was trimmed by 3 bases and V by 0 bases; bases with no gene match: 10. CDR3 length equals 18 residues. The CDR3 is CASSDSYIGAGVYNEQFF. CDR3 sequence (DNA): TGTGCCAGCAGTGACTCGTATATAGGAGCGGGGGTCTACAATGAGCAGTTCTTC.

The chain combines TRBV11-3 with TRBJ1-1, with D maybe TRBD1 (6 bases). Germline values: CDR1 SGHNT, CDR2 YENEEA. V shed 3 bases and J shed 3 bases, with 11 bases lying between them. The CDR3 runs to 14 residues. The CDR3 here is CASSLQGLYTEAFF. In nucleotides, the CDR3 is TGTGCCAGCAGCTTGCAGGGGTTATACACTGAAGCTTTCTTT.

The chain is built from TRBV28 and TRBJ2-7, with TRBD1 identical over 9 bases. This CDR3 comprises 18 residues. V trimming: 0 bases; J trimming: 6 bases; junction bases outside the gene matches: 15. Germline values: CDR1 MDHEN, CDR2 SYDVKM. The CDR3 here is CASSLWGGATGGLSEQYF. DNA for the CDR3: TGTGCCAGCAGTTTATGGGGGGGGGCCACAGGGGGCCTCTCCGAGCAGTACTTC.